This TCR beta chain was profiled in a study of radiotherapy plus CTLA-4 blockade in lung cancer. Study summary: The study recorded objective responses in less than 20% of patients and disease control in 25% to 35%.

The method was immunoSEQ multiplex PCR; TCRdb's version includes in-frame clones alone and lacks a portion of them. The sample includes 40,000 to 45,000 clones, about 70% seen only once; the top ten take 23%. Alongside CTLA-4 blockade with ipilimumab, patients with chemo-refractory metastatic non-small-cell lung cancer received focal radiation. CDR3 length: 16 residues. Between the trimmed V and J ends, which lost 1 base and 4 bases, there was a span of 14 bases. Germline CDR1 is MRHNA and CDR2 is SNTAGT. General observations from the study: Tumor-origin TCR clones grew in blood after radiotherapy plus ipilimumab. Together with interferon-beta, which increased in serum after radiation, early dynamic changes in blood T cell clones were reportedly the best predictors of response.

Points on this clone: Its target is not known.

The TCR sequence derives from a human donor with non-small cell lung cancer who had a partial response to radiotherapy plus ipilimumab. The rearrangement joins TRBV6-4 to TRBJ2-1; D might be TRBD2 (7 bases). The sample here was peripheral blood, taken from a patient treated with radiotherapy plus ipilimumab. The CDR3 spells CASSDWNGGTYNEQFF. For the CDR3, the DNA is TGTGCCAGCAGTGACTGGAACGGGGGGACATACAATGAGCAGTTCTTC.